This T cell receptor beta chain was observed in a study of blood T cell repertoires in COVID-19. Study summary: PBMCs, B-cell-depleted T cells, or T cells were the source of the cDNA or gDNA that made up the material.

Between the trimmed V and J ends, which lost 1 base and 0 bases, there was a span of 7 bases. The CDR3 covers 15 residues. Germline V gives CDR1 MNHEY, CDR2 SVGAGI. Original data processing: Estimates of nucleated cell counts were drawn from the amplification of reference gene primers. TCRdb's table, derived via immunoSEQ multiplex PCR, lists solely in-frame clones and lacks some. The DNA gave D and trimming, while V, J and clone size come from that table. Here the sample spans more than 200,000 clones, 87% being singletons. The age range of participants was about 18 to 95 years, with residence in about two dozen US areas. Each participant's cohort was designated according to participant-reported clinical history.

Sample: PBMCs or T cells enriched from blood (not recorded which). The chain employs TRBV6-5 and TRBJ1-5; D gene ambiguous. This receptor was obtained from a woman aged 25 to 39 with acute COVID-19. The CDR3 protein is CASSYLSGSNQPQHF. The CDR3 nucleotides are TGTGCCAGCAGTTACTTATCGGGTAGCAATCAGCCCCAGCATTTT.